These 13 T cell receptor beta chains were all obtained from the same sample, sequenced in a study of T cells expressing NK-cell markers. One entry per CDR3 protein, without DNA, is what TCRdb gives after re-calling the 5' RACE reads. The sample's table shows 150,000 or so distinct CDR3 sequences. Specimen: blood T cells: a sorted CD56 or NKG2C T cell subset, CD4+ or CD8+ T cells, or bulk PBMC T cells (not recorded which). The receptors derive from a woman in her forties or fifties in good health.

The chain is built from TRBV7-6 and TRBJ2-3. CDR1 and CDR2 (germline): SGHVS, FNYEAQ. The CDR3 is 13 residues long. The CDR3 loop reads CASSPSGTDTQYF.

The CDR3 reads CASSLFTSGITRPGTDTQYF. The chain is built from TRBV12-3 or TRBV12-4 and TRBJ2-3; lacking DNA, the TRBD2 call made by TCRdb goes unchecked. The CDR3 totals 20 residues.

This chain connects TRBV7-3 to TRBJ2-3; absent DNA, TCRdb's TRBD2 call cannot be checked. Germline V CDR1 and CDR2: SGHTA, FQGTGA. The CDR3 sequence is 16 residues long. The CDR3 loop is CASSPGLAGLTDTQYF.

The CDR3: CSVDIGAEAFF. The J gene is TRBJ1-1, the V gene TRBV29-1. The CDR3 spans 11 residues. Per the germline V gene, CDR1 is SQVTM and CDR2 is ANQGSEA.

The chain employs TRBV29-1 and TRBJ2-7; TCRdb indicates TRBD1, and absent DNA this call remains unverified. CDR3 size: 13 residues. In germline, CDR1 is SQVTM, CDR2 ANQGSEA. The CDR3 region is CSVEGPGGDEQYF.

J is TRBJ1-2 and V is TRBV29-1; absent DNA, TCRdb's TRBD1 call cannot be checked. Germline V gene data show CDR1 as SQVTM and CDR2 as ANQGSEA. The CDR3 spans 12 residues. The CDR3 loop reads CSVGEDSDGYTF. The entire variable domain, with the rest obtained from reference TRBV29-1 and TRBJ1-2, is as follows: SAVISQKPSRDICQRGTSLTIQCQVDSQVTMMFWYRQQPGQSLTLIATANQGSEATYESGFVIDKFPISRPNLTFSTLTVSNMSPEDSSIYLCSVGEDSDGYTFGSGTRLTVV.

V usage is TRBV4-1 and J usage is TRBJ2-3. The CDR3 sequence is 17 residues long. Germline V gives CDR1 MGHRA, CDR2 YSYEKL. The CDR3 spells CASSQAEVILSTDTQYF.

The V call is TRBV25-1, the J call TRBJ2-5; with no DNA, the TCRdb D assignment of TRBD1 cannot be verified. In germline, CDR1 is MGHDK, CDR2 SYGVNS. The CDR3 runs 13 residues. The CDR3 region is CASMEGRGETQYF.

The chain has TRBV12-3 or TRBV12-4 and TRBJ2-2; TCRdb's D call of TRBD1 is untestable without DNA. The CDR3 totals 16 residues. CDR3 protein: CASRAPGQGAAGELFF.

This chain joins TRBV4-1 and TRBJ1-4; as DNA is missing, the TRBD1 call by TCRdb cannot be tested. Germline V gene sequence: CDR1 MGHRA, CDR2 YSYEKL. The CDR3 covers 12 residues. This CDR3 is CASRGAAEKLFF.

The gene calls are TRBV11-2 and TRBJ1-1; without DNA, the TCRdb call of TRBD1 cannot be checked. This CDR3 is built from 15 residues. Germline loops: CDR1 SGHAT, CDR2 FQNNGV. CDR3 residues: CASSTLGGANTEAFF.

The chain uses TRBV9 and TRBJ2-7; lacking DNA, the TRBD2 call made by TCRdb goes unchecked. Germline V lookup: CDR1 SGDLS, CDR2 YYNGEE. The CDR3 sequence is 14 residues long. CDR3 sequence: CASGPGTSGTEQYF.

The chain uses TRBV6-1 and TRBJ2-3. CDR1 and CDR2 (germline): MNHNS, SASEGT. The CDR3 contains 13 residues. CDR3 sequence reads: CASSDEVVDTQYF.